The rows below give T cell receptor beta chains drawn from one sample of a study of blood T cell repertoires in COVID-19. TCRdb keeps only in-frame clones here, not all; method: immunoSEQ multiplex PCR. Among around 250,000 clones listed, 91% were seen once. Material: PBMCs or T cells enriched from blood (not recorded which). All receptors derive from a human donor in a cohort exposed to, infected with or recovered from COVID-19 (not recorded which). The donor label of this sample is uncertain. The CDR3 runs from the conserved cysteine through the conserved F or W. The order of the fields is D gene, V gene, J gene, clone size, CDR3 DNA, CDR3 protein. A D gene is named only where the DNA matches it firmly. Clone sizes are given selectively: once, few, many, or a class where the clone is expanded.

d_gene: .; v_gene: TRBV5-1; j_gene: TRBJ2-5; abundance: .; CDR3nt: TGCGCCAGCAGTCCTGCGGGTCGACAAGAGACCCAGTACTTC; CDR3aa: CASSPAGRQETQYF
d_gene: .; v_gene: TRBV29-1; j_gene: TRBJ1-4; abundance: .; CDR3nt: TGCAGCGTGGAGCGCGGGAGGCTGAATGAAAAACTGTTTTTT; CDR3aa: CSVERGRLNEKLFF
d_gene: TRBD2; v_gene: TRBV4-2; j_gene: TRBJ2-5; abundance: .; CDR3nt: TGTGCCAGCAGCCCATTGGGACTAGCGGGGGAAGAGACCCAGTACTTC; CDR3aa: CASSPLGLAGEETQYF
d_gene: TRBD1; v_gene: TRBV7-2; j_gene: TRBJ1-5; abundance: .; CDR3nt: TGTGCCAGCAGCTTAACGACAGGGGACAATCAGCCCCAGCATTTT; CDR3aa: CASSLTTGDNQPQHF
d_gene: TRBD1; v_gene: TRBV6-5; j_gene: TRBJ1-2; abundance: .; CDR3nt: TGTGCCAGCAGTTACCCGAGGAAGGGGGCTTCCTATGGCTACACCTTC; CDR3aa: CASSYPRKGASYGYTF
d_gene: .; v_gene: TRBV19; j_gene: TRBJ1-5; abundance: .; CDR3nt: TGTGCCAGTAGTATCCCAGGGGTTCTCAGTCAGCCCCAGCATTTT; CDR3aa: CASSIPGVLSQPQHF
d_gene: TRBD1; v_gene: TRBV19; j_gene: TRBJ1-1; abundance: once; CDR3nt: TGTGCCAGTACCGCTGGGCGTGGGACAGGGGGAGTTACTGAAGCTTTCTTT; CDR3aa: CASTAGRGTGGVTEAFF
d_gene: TRBD1; v_gene: TRBV5-1; j_gene: TRBJ2-5; abundance: .; CDR3nt: TGCGCCAGCAGCCTCCTAGAGGGGGCAGGGATTGAGACCCAGTACTTC; CDR3aa: CASSLLEGAGIETQYF
d_gene: .; v_gene: TRBV2; j_gene: TRBJ1-5; abundance: .; CDR3nt: TGTGCCAGCAGGAGGGAGGGCCGGGGAGGACATCAGCCCCAGCATTTT; CDR3aa: CASRREGRGGHQPQHF
d_gene: TRBD1; v_gene: TRBV9; j_gene: TRBJ1-2; abundance: .; CDR3nt: TGTGCCAGCAGCGTAGATGGACAGGGAGTTTCTGGCTACACCTTC; CDR3aa: CASSVDGQGVSGYTF
d_gene: .; v_gene: TRBV5-1; j_gene: TRBJ2-7; abundance: .; CDR3nt: TGCGCCAGCAGCGGGGAGTTATACGAGCAGTACTTC; CDR3aa: CASSGELYEQYF
d_gene: .; v_gene: TRBV21-1; j_gene: TRBJ1-1; abundance: .; CDR3nt: TGTGCCAGCATCGTACCTAGGGGCGGTACTGAAGCTTTCTTT; CDR3aa: CASIVPRGGTEAFF
d_gene: .; v_gene: TRBV5-1; j_gene: TRBJ2-5; abundance: .; CDR3nt: TGCGCCAGCAGCTTGGGACTCGCCCAAGAGACCCAGTACTTC; CDR3aa: CASSLGLAQETQYF
d_gene: TRBD1; v_gene: TRBV27; j_gene: TRBJ1-5; abundance: .; CDR3nt: TGTGCCAGGAACCGGGACAGGGGTTTTTATAGCAATCAGCCCCAGCATTTT; CDR3aa: CARNRDRGFYSNQPQHF
d_gene: TRBD2; v_gene: TRBV27; j_gene: TRBJ2-3; abundance: .; CDR3nt: TGTGCCAGCAGGGAGCGGGGGGGCTCAACAGATACGCAGTATTTT; CDR3aa: CASRERGGSTDTQYF
d_gene: .; v_gene: TRBV10-3; j_gene: TRBJ1-2; abundance: .; CDR3nt: TGTGCCATCAGTGAACTAGGGGGGGGTGAATATGGCTACACCTTC; CDR3aa: CAISELGGGEYGYTF
d_gene: TRBD2; v_gene: TRBV7-2; j_gene: TRBJ2-7; abundance: .; CDR3nt: TGTGCCAGCAGCTTGGGGGGGATCCTTTACGAGCAGTACTTC; CDR3aa: CASSLGGILYEQYF
d_gene: .; v_gene: TRBV18; j_gene: TRBJ1-5; abundance: .; CDR3nt: TGTGCCAGCTCGCTAATCGGAGCCGGTCAGCCCCAGCATTTT; CDR3aa: CASSLIGAGQPQHF
d_gene: TRBD1; v_gene: TRBV5-5; j_gene: TRBJ1-2; abundance: .; CDR3nt: TGTGCCAGCAGCTTGACAGGGGGCATGAATAGGGGCTACACCTTC; CDR3aa: CASSLTGGMNRGYTF
d_gene: .; v_gene: TRBV21-1; j_gene: TRBJ2-7; abundance: .; CDR3nt: TGTGCCAGCAGCCCTAGGACAGGTCTTGGGGGTGTTTACGAGCAGTACTTC; CDR3aa: CASSPRTGLGGVYEQYF
d_gene: .; v_gene: TRBV20-1; j_gene: TRBJ2-1; abundance: .; CDR3nt: TGCAGTGCTAGTAAGCGGACCTCCTACAATGAGCAGTTCTTC; CDR3aa: CSASKRTSYNEQFF
d_gene: TRBD1; v_gene: TRBV6-6; j_gene: TRBJ2-7; abundance: .; CDR3nt: TGTGCCAGCAGTTACTCCGTGGACAGGTCCGACTACGAGCAGTACTTC; CDR3aa: CASSYSVDRSDYEQYF
d_gene: .; v_gene: TRBV19; j_gene: TRBJ1-5; abundance: .; CDR3nt: TGTGCCAGTAGTAAATCAGGAAACCAGCCCCAGCATTTT; CDR3aa: CASSKSGNQPQHF
d_gene: .; v_gene: TRBV19; j_gene: TRBJ1-2; abundance: .; CDR3nt: TGTGCCAGTAGCGTTTCGGGTTGGGATGGCTACACCTTC; CDR3aa: CASSVSGWDGYTF
d_gene: .; v_gene: TRBV5-1; j_gene: TRBJ2-1; abundance: .; CDR3nt: TGCGCCAGCAGCTTGGGCGGGGAAACTTTCTACAATGAGCAGTTCTTC; CDR3aa: CASSLGGETFYNEQFF
d_gene: .; v_gene: TRBV25-1; j_gene: TRBJ1-2; abundance: .; CDR3nt: .; CDR3aa: CASSRFGQGSDQRF
d_gene: .; v_gene: TRBV7-2; j_gene: TRBJ1-2; abundance: once; CDR3nt: TGTGCCAACGAACATGTTAACTATGGCTACACCTTC; CDR3aa: CANEHVNYGYTF
d_gene: TRBD1; v_gene: TRBV27; j_gene: TRBJ1-1; abundance: .; CDR3nt: TGTGCCAGCAGTAACACCCCGACAGGGGGCACTGAAGCTTTCTTT; CDR3aa: CASSNTPTGGTEAFF
d_gene: .; v_gene: TRBV6-5; j_gene: TRBJ1-2; abundance: few; CDR3nt: TGTGCCAGCAGTTACCAGGGGCAGAACTATGGCTACACCTTC; CDR3aa: CASSYQGQNYGYTF
d_gene: TRBD1; v_gene: TRBV6-6; j_gene: TRBJ1-1; abundance: .; CDR3nt: TGTGCCAGCAGTCTTCCCGGGACAGCCATCCTAGCTTTCTTT; CDR3aa: CASSLPGTAILAFF
d_gene: .; v_gene: TRBV15; j_gene: TRBJ2-4; abundance: once; CDR3nt: TGTGCCACCAGCAGAGATCAGTACATTCAGTACTTC; CDR3aa: CATSRDQYIQYF
d_gene: .; v_gene: TRBV5-8; j_gene: TRBJ1-1; abundance: .; CDR3nt: TGTGCCAGCATAGTCGTAATGAACACTGAAGCTTTCTTT; CDR3aa: CASIVVMNTEAFF
d_gene: TRBD1; v_gene: TRBV12-3/TRBV12-4; j_gene: TRBJ1-3; abundance: .; CDR3nt: TGTGCTACCTTGACAGGGAACCTAAACACCATATATTTT; CDR3aa: CATLTGNLNTIYF
d_gene: .; v_gene: TRBV19; j_gene: TRBJ2-2; abundance: once; CDR3nt: TGTGCCAGTAGTTTTCTGGGGGCAACCGGGGAGCTGTTTTTT; CDR3aa: CASSFLGATGELFF
d_gene: .; v_gene: TRBV11-2; j_gene: TRBJ1-6; abundance: .; CDR3nt: TGTGCCAGCAGCTTCGGTTGGGCGGGTTATAATTCACCCCTCCACTTT; CDR3aa: CASSFGWAGYNSPLHF
d_gene: TRBD1; v_gene: TRBV3-1/TRBV3-2; j_gene: TRBJ2-5; abundance: .; CDR3nt: TGTGCCAGCAGCCGCGACAGGGGGGAGACCCAGTACTTC; CDR3aa: CASSRDRGETQYF
d_gene: TRBD1; v_gene: TRBV2; j_gene: TRBJ1-4; abundance: .; CDR3nt: TGTGCCAGCGCAGGCGGACAGGGTCCTTTGGAACTGTTTTTT; CDR3aa: CASAGGQGPLELFF
d_gene: TRBD2; v_gene: TRBV9; j_gene: TRBJ2-1; abundance: .; CDR3nt: TGTGCCAGCAGCGTAGGTTCTAGCGGGGGAATGAACAATGAGCAGTTCTTC; CDR3aa: CASSVGSSGGMNNEQFF
d_gene: .; v_gene: TRBV28; j_gene: TRBJ2-7; abundance: .; CDR3nt: TGTGCCAGCAGTTTACCCTTAAGGAGGGGGCGATCGGGCTACGAGCAGTACTTC; CDR3aa: CASSLPLRRGRSGYEQYF
d_gene: .; v_gene: TRBV19; j_gene: TRBJ1-2; abundance: once; CDR3nt: TGTGCCAGTAACACCAGGGTCAATGGCTACACCTTC; CDR3aa: CASNTRVNGYTF
d_gene: .; v_gene: TRBV7-8; j_gene: TRBJ1-6; abundance: once; CDR3nt: TGTGCCAGCAGCTTCCGGTCCTATAATTCACCCCTCCACTTT; CDR3aa: CASSFRSYNSPLHF
d_gene: TRBD2; v_gene: TRBV10-2; j_gene: TRBJ2-1; abundance: once; CDR3nt: TGCGCCAGCAGTTCGGCTAGCGGGGCCCACAATGAGCAGTTCTTC; CDR3aa: CASSSASGAHNEQFF
d_gene: .; v_gene: TRBV5-6; j_gene: TRBJ1-2; abundance: .; CDR3nt: TGTGCCAGCAGCTTGAGGGCAGGGTATGGCTACACCTTC; CDR3aa: CASSLRAGYGYTF
d_gene: .; v_gene: TRBV2; j_gene: TRBJ1-6; abundance: once; CDR3nt: TGTGCCAGCAAACCCCAGTTCACACCCCTCCACTTT; CDR3aa: CASKPQFTPLHF
d_gene: .; v_gene: TRBV30; j_gene: TRBJ1-6; abundance: .; CDR3nt: TGTGCCTGGAGTGTATCTTCAGGGTTGATTTCACCCCTCCACTTT; CDR3aa: CAWSVSSGLISPLHF
d_gene: .; v_gene: TRBV7-6; j_gene: TRBJ2-7; abundance: .; CDR3nt: TGTGCCAGCAGCTTAGCGGAGGGAAGTTACCCGGCCTCCTCTGAGCAGTACTTC; CDR3aa: CASSLAEGSYPASSEQYF
d_gene: TRBD1; v_gene: TRBV5-1; j_gene: TRBJ1-1; abundance: .; CDR3nt: TGCGCCAGCAGCTTGACCCTCAGGGGGCCGAGGAACACTGAAGCTTTCTTT; CDR3aa: CASSLTLRGPRNTEAFF
d_gene: TRBD1; v_gene: TRBV10-3; j_gene: TRBJ2-3; abundance: .; CDR3nt: TGTGCCACCGGGGCAGGGGGAGATACGCAGTATTTT; CDR3aa: CATGAGGDTQYF
d_gene: .; v_gene: TRBV14; j_gene: TRBJ2-3; abundance: .; CDR3nt: TGTGCCAGCAGCCAAGGGGCGATCGGGGACACAGATACGCAGTATTTT; CDR3aa: CASSQGAIGDTDTQYF
d_gene: .; v_gene: TRBV12-5; j_gene: TRBJ1-2; abundance: few; CDR3nt: TGTGCTAGTGGTTTGGAGGAACAGGGCAGGGAAGGCTACACCTTC; CDR3aa: CASGLEEQGREGYTF
d_gene: .; v_gene: TRBV30; j_gene: TRBJ1-1; abundance: .; CDR3nt: TGTGCCCGCACTAGTCTTGAGGGGAGGACTGAAGCTTTCTTT; CDR3aa: CARTSLEGRTEAFF